This T cell receptor beta chain appears in the sequencing data of a study of cytotoxic CD8 clonotypes in ibrutinib-treated CLL. Background on the study: Partial responses totalled approximately 25 and complete responses 2; after median 68 months, approximately 15 remained remitted and about twelve progressed.

Trimming shortened V by 5 bases and J by 4 bases, and 10 bases separated the two germline ends. The CDR3 contains 12 residues. Germline V lookup: CDR1 SGHNT, CDR2 YYREEE (reference sequence). TCRdb's copy holds only in-frame clones and misses some; the assay was immunoSEQ multiplex PCR. The table shows tens of thousands of clones, with approximately 60% occurring only once. V gene TRBV5-4 combines with J gene TRBJ2-7, with D perhaps matching TRBD1 or TRBD2 (5 bases each). This TCR came from a human donor with chronic lymphocytic leukemia. Sequenced material: PBMCs, taken after 24 months of ibrutinib treatment. The CDR3 sequence: CASRGVDYEQYF. The CDR3 DNA follows: TGTGCCAGCAGGGGGGTGGATTACGAGCAGTACTTC.